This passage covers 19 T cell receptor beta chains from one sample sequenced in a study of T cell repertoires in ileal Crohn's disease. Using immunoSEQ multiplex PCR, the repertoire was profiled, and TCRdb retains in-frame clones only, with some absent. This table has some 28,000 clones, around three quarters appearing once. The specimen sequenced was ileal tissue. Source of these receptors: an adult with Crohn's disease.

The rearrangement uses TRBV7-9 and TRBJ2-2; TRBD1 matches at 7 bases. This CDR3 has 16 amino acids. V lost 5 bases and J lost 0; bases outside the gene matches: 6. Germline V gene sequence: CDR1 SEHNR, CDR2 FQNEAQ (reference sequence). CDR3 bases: TGTGCCAGCAGCCCAGGACAGGCCGCGAACACCGGGGAGCTGTTTTTT. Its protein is CASSPGQAANTGELFF.

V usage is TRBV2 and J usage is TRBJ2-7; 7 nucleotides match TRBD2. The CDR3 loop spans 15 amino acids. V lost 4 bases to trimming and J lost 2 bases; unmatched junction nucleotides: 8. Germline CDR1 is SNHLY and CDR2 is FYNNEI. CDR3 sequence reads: CASSGPTSSAYEQYF. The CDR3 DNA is TGTGCCAGCAGTGGACCGACTAGCAGCGCCTACGAGCAGTACTTC.

CDR3 DNA sequence: TGTGCCAGCAGTGAGTTTGTTAGCGGGAGGGCCTCCCGCGAAGAGCAGTACTTC. Translated, it gives CASSEFVSGRASREEQYF. This sequence joins TRBV2 and TRBJ2-7; 11 bases fit TRBD2. Germline lookup yields CDR1 SNHLY and CDR2 FYNNEI. There are 18 residues in the CDR3. V shed 3 bases and J 7 bases; nucleotides not matched to a gene: 17.

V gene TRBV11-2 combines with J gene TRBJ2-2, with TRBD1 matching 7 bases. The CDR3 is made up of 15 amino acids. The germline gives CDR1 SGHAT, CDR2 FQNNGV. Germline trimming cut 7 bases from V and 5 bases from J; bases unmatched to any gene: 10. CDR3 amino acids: CASTAGTVGTGELFF. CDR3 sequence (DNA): TGTGCCAGCACCGCCGGGACAGTGGGAACCGGGGAGCTGTTTTTT.

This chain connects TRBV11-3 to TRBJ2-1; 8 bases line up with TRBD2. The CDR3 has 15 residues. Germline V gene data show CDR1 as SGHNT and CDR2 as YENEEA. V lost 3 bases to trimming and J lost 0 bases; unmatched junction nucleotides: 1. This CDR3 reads CASSLSGSSYNEQFF. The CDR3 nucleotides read TGTGCCAGCAGCTTGAGCGGGAGCTCCTACAATGAGCAGTTCTTC. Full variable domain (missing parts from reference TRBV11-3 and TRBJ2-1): EAGVVQSPRYKIIEKKQPVAFWCNPISGHNTLYWYLQNLGQGPELLIRYENEEAVDDSQLPKDRFSAERLKGVDSTLKIQPAELGDSAVYLCASSLSGSSYNEQFFGPGTRLTVL.

The CDR3 loop is CAWSAPYRAWNTEAFF. The DNA for the CDR3 is TGTGCCTGGAGTGCCCCATACAGGGCATGGAACACTGAAGCTTTCTTT. The chain is built from TRBV30 and TRBJ1-1; D is possibly TRBD1 (6 bases). Germline V gene data show CDR1 as GTSNPN and CDR2 as SVGIG (reference sequence). Trimming shortened V by 1 base and J by 1 base, and 16 bases separated the two germline ends. CDR3 length: 16 residues.

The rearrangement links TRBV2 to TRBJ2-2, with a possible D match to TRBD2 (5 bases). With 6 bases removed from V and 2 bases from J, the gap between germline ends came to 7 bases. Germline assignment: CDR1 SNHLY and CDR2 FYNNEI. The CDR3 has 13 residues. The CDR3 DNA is TGTGCCAGCAGCCGACTAAACACCGGGGAGCTGTTTTTT. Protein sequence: CASSRLNTGELFF.

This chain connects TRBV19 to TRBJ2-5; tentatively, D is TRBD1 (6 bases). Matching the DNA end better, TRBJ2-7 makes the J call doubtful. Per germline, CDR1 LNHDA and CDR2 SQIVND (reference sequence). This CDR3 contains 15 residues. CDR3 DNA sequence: TGTGCCAGTAGTCGGAGCGACAGGTTTCCCTACGAGCAGTACTTC. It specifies CASSRSDRFPYEQYF.

The CDR3 sequence: CASSLGTATGETQYF. CDR3 DNA: TGCGCCAGCAGCTTGGGGACGGCCACGGGGGAGACCCAGTACTTC. The chain carries TRBV5-1 and TRBJ2-5, with a possible D match to TRBD2 (5 bases). The germline V gene has CDR1 SGHRS and CDR2 YFSETQ. The germline V and J ends were trimmed by 0 bases and 5 bases, with 14 bases remaining between them. The CDR3 loop spans 15 amino acids.

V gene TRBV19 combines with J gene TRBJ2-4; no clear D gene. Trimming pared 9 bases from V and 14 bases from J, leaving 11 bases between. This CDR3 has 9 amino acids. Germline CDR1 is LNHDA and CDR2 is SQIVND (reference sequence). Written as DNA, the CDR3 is TGTGCCAGACACCCCCCGAAGTACTTC. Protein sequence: CARHPPKYF.

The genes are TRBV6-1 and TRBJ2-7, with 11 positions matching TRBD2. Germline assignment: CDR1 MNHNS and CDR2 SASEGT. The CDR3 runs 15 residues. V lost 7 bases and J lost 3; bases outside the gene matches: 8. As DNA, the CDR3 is TGTGCCAGCATCCCGGGACTAGCGGAATACTACGAGCAGTACTTC. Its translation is CASIPGLAEYYEQYF.

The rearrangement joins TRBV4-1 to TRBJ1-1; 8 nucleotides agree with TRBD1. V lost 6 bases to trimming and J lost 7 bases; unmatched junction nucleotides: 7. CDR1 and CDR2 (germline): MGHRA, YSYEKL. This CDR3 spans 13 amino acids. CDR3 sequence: CASSTTGGLEAFF. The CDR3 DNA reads TGCGCCAGCAGTACAACAGGGGGGCTTGAAGCTTTCTTT.

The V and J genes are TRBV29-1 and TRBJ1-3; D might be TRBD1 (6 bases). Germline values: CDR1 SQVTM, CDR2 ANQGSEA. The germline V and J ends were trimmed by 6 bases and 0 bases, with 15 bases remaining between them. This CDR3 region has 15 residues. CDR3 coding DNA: TGCAGCGTCCTTGGGGGCACAAGCTCTGGAAACACCATATATTTT. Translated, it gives CSVLGGTSSGNTIYF.

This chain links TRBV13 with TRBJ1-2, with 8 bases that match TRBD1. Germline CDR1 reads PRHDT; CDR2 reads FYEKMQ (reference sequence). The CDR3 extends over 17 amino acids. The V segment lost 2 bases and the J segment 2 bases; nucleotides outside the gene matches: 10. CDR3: CASSLTRQGWRNYGYTF. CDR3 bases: TGTGCCAGCAGCTTAACCAGACAGGGGTGGAGGAACTATGGCTACACCTTC.

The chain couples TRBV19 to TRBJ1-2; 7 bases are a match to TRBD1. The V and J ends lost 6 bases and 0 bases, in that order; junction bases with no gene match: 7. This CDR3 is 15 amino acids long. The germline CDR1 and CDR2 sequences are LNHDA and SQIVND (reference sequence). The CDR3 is CASSVPTGANYGYTF. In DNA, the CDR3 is TGTGCCAGTAGCGTTCCCACAGGGGCTAACTATGGCTACACCTTC.

The CDR3 here is CASSPRGRGTEAFF. The CDR3 nucleotides read TGTGCCAGCAGCCCGAGGGGGAGGGGGACTGAAGCTTTCTTT. The rearrangement joins TRBV6-1 to TRBJ1-1, with D possibly TRBD1 on 6 matching bases. Germline V gene sequence: CDR1 MNHNS, CDR2 SASEGT. V was cut by 6 bases and J by 5 bases, with 16 bases left in between. The CDR3 is made up of 14 amino acids.

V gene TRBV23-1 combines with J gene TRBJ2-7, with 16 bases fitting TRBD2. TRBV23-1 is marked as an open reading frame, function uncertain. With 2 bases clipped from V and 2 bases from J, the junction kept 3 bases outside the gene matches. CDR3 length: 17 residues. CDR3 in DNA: TGCGCCAGCAGTCAAGGGACTAGCGGGAGGGCTACCTACGAGCAGTACTTC. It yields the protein CASSQGTSGRATYEQYF.

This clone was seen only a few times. CDR3 residues: CASSGDRGSVEQYF. The CDR3 DNA sequence: TGTGCCAGCAGTGGGGACAGGGGGTCCGTCGAGCAGTACTTC. The chain carries TRBV2 and TRBJ2-7, with TRBD1 identical over 11 bases. This CDR3 region has 14 residues. Germline V gives CDR1 SNHLY, CDR2 FYNNEI. V shed 4 bases and J 6 bases; nucleotides not matched to a gene: 5.

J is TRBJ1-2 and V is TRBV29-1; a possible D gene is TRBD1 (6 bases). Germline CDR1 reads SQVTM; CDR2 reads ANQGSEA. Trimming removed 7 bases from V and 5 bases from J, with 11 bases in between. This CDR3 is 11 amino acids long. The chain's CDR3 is CSGTGSYGYTF. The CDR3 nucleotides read TGCAGCGGAACAGGGAGTTATGGCTACACCTTC.